These T cell receptor beta chains were read from a single sample in a study of identical twins. TCRdb fed the 5' RACE reads into MiXCR, producing one record per CDR3 protein. In the table there are some 330,000 distinct CDR3 sequences, approximately 10% of which are singletons. The sequencing sample was made of naive T cells sorted from blood. The receptor source for this set is a woman aged 45-60 years in good health. CDR3s include the opening cysteine and the closing phenylalanine or tryptophan. A D gene is named only where the DNA matches it firmly. Expanded clones get a size class; other rows say once, few or many, or leave the size out.

J gene,D gene,V gene,clone size,CDR3 length,CDR3 protein,CDR3 DNA
TRBJ1-1,TRBD1,TRBV6-5,few,15,CASSPGQGGNTEAFF,TGTGCCAGCAGTCCCGGACAGGGAGGGAACACTGAAGCTTTCTTT
TRBJ2-1,TRBD2,TRBV5-1,few,18,CASRMGAGGSSSYNEQFF,TGCGCCAGCAGAATGGGAGCGGGAGGTTCCAGCTCCTACAATGAGCAGTTCTTC
TRBJ2-7,NA,TRBV7-9,NA,16,CASSLTSGAHNYEQYF,TGTGCCAGCAGCTTAACCTCAGGGGCCCACAACTACGAGCAGTACTTC
TRBJ2-7,NA,TRBV5-1,many,16,CASSQSVGGFPHEQYF,TGCGCCAGCAGCCAGTCCGTGGGGGGTTTCCCCCACGAGCAGTACTTC
TRBJ1-2,NA,TRBV11-2,many,14,CASSLQDRIYGYTF,TGTGCCAGCAGCTTACAAGACAGGATATATGGCTACACCTTC
TRBJ2-3,NA,TRBV12-5,few,14,CASVEGQTTDTQYF,TGTGCTAGTGTAGAGGGGCAGACCACAGATACGCAGTATTTT
TRBJ1-2,NA,TRBV20-1,NA,12,CSARDSFYGYPF,TGCAGTGCTAGAGATAGTTTTTATGGCTACCCCTTC
TRBJ2-3,NA,TRBV27,few,14,CASIETVNTDTQYF,TGTGCCAGCATCGAGACAGTGAACACAGATACGCAGTATTTT
TRBJ1-4,TRBD1,TRBV7-7,NA,14,CASSSDRGSEKLFF,TGTGCCAGCAGCTCCGACAGGGGGTCAGAAAAACTGTTTTTT
TRBJ2-1,TRBD2,TRBV4-1,many,15,CASSQAASGSYEQFF,TGCGCCAGCAGCCAAGCGGCTAGCGGGAGCTATGAGCAGTTCTTC
TRBJ2-7,TRBD2,TRBV4-1,few,20,CASSQVGGGKLAGVGNEQYF,TGCGCCAGCAGCCAAGTGGGTGGTGGAAAACTCGCGGGAGTGGGCAACGAGCAGTACTTC
TRBJ1-2,NA,TRBV12-3/TRBV12-4,few,14,CASSLSEGVGGYTF,TGTGCCAGCAGTTTGAGCGAGGGAGTAGGTGGCTACACCTTC
TRBJ2-7,TRBD2,TRBV6-5,few,16,CASSHRSGEGSYEQYF,TGTGCCAGCAGTCATCGGTCGGGGGAGGGATCCTACGAGCAGTACTTC
TRBJ2-5,NA,TRBV12-5,NA,13,CASGHGAQETQYF,TGTGCTAGTGGCCATGGAGCCCAAGAGACCCAGTACTTC
TRBJ2-1,TRBD2,TRBV15,NA,17,CATSRGLAESSYNEQFF,TGTGCCACCAGCAGGGGACTAGCGGAAAGCTCCTACAATGAGCAGTTCTTC
TRBJ2-5,NA,TRBV20-1,NA,11,CSARTLETQYF,TGCAGTGCGCGAACCTTGGAGACCCAGTACTTC
TRBJ2-3,NA,TRBV24-1,few,13,CATSDGQTDTQYF,TGTGCCACCAGTGATGGCCAGACAGATACGCAGTATTTT
TRBJ2-7,NA,TRBV9,few,13,CASSAREDYEQYF,TGTGCCAGCAGCGCCAGGGAAGACTACGAGCAGTACTTC
TRBJ2-1,TRBD2,TRBV2,NA,13,CASSDRREHEQFF,TGTGCCAGCAGTGACCGGCGGGAGCATGAGCAGTTCTTC
TRBJ1-5,NA,TRBV3-1,few,15,CASSQRIGGGQPQHF,TGTGCCAGCAGCCAACGAATCGGGGGTGGGCAGCCCCAGCATTTT
TRBJ1-3,NA,TRBV11-2,many,15,CASQADTRTEDTIYF,TGTGCCAGCCAAGCGGACACAAGGACCGAGGACACCATATATTTT
TRBJ2-1,TRBD1,TRBV24-1,NA,12,CATSDPRQGPFF,TGTGCCACCAGTGATCCCCGACAGGGCCCGTTCTTC
TRBJ2-7,NA,TRBV30,NA,11,CAWSVSPEQYF,TGTGCCTGGAGTGTCTCCCCCGAGCAGTACTTC
TRBJ2-1,TRBD1,TRBV27,few,13,CASSGQGPYEQFF,TGTGCCAGCAGTGGACAGGGGCCCTATGAGCAGTTCTTC
TRBJ2-2,NA,TRBV2,many,15,CASSFVGMNTGELFF,TGTGCCAGCAGCTTTGTGGGTATGAACACCGGGGAGCTGTTTTTT
TRBJ1-5,NA,TRBV12-3/TRBV12-4,many,15,CASSFAGVGNQPQHF,TGTGCCAGCAGTTTTGCCGGGGTCGGCAATCAGCCCCAGCATTTT
TRBJ2-2,TRBD2,TRBV3-1,many,14,CASSPGTINGELFF,TGTGCCAGCAGCCCCGGGACTATTAACGGGGAGCTGTTTTTT
TRBJ2-5,NA,TRBV11-2,many,13,CASSFSAGETQYF,TGTGCCAGCAGCTTCTCGGCAGGGGAGACCCAGTACTTC
TRBJ1-1,TRBD1,TRBV30,NA,14,CAWRPGTGTAEAFF,TGTGCCTGGAGGCCCGGGACAGGGACTGCTGAAGCTTTCTTT
TRBJ2-1,TRBD2,TRBV19,NA,16,CASSDQTSGWGFGQFF,TGTGCCAGTAGTGACCAGACTAGCGGGTGGGGCTTTGGGCAGTTCTTC
TRBJ2-3,TRBD1,TRBV7-2,few,14,CASSLDRGWDTQYF,TGTGCCAGCAGCCTGGACAGGGGGTGGGATACGCAGTATTTT
TRBJ1-1,NA,TRBV3-1,NA,13,CASSLSGTTEAFF,TGTGCCAGCAGCCTGTCGGGGACGACTGAAGCTTTCTTT
TRBJ2-1,TRBD1,TRBV11-3,few,11,CATRGRGEQFF,TGTGCAACGAGGGGGCGCGGTGAGCAGTTCTTC
TRBJ2-7,TRBD2,TRBV2,NA,16,CASNEETSGTSYEQYF,TGTGCCAGCAATGAGGAGACTAGCGGGACTTCCTACGAGCAGTACTTC
TRBJ2-1,TRBD2,TRBV7-8,few,17,CASSLQPGLAGVWEQFF,TGTGCCAGCAGCTTACAGCCCGGGCTAGCGGGAGTATGGGAGCAGTTCTTC
TRBJ1-1,NA,TRBV20-1,NA,12,CSARLGNTEAFF,TGCAGTGCTCGCCTAGGGAACACTGAAGCTTTCTTT
TRBJ1-6,TRBD1,TRBV12-3/TRBV12-4,many,14,CASSLTGVASPLHF,TGTGCCAGCAGTCTGACAGGGGTTGCCTCACCCCTCCACTTT
TRBJ1-5,NA,TRBV13,many,12,CASSRGNQPQHF,TGTGCCAGCAGTAGGGGCAATCAGCCCCAGCATTTT
TRBJ2-5,TRBD2,TRBV3-1,few,16,CASSSGLAVNQETQYF,TGTGCCAGCAGCTCGGGACTAGCGGTCAACCAAGAGACCCAGTACTTC
TRBJ2-7,NA,TRBV7-6,NA,14,CASSLRSTRYEQYF,TGTGCCAGCAGCTTGAGGTCTACCCGTTACGAGCAGTACTTC
TRBJ2-3,NA,TRBV12-5,few,13,CASGFEVWDTQYF,TGTGCTAGTGGTTTCGAGGTCTGGGATACGCAGTATTTT
TRBJ2-5,TRBD2,TRBV6-6,few,17,CASRGALLAGARETQYF,TGTGCCAGCAGAGGGGCCCTACTAGCGGGAGCCCGGGAGACCCAGTACTTC
TRBJ2-5,TRBD1,TRBV11-2,few,14,CASSHRTGLKTQYF,TGTGCCAGCAGCCATCGGACAGGGCTAAAGACCCAGTACTTC
TRBJ2-3,NA,TRBV6-6,NA,14,CASHPGGPADTQYF,TGTGCCAGTCACCCCGGAGGTCCGGCAGATACGCAGTATTTT